Following are 32 T cell receptor beta chains from one sample sequenced in a study of multiple sclerosis patients with progressive multifocal leukoencephalopathy. Described time point: time of PML onset. Assay used: immunoSEQ multiplex PCR; TCRdb lists only in-frame clones, some missing. The sample lists 31,000 or so clones; roughly 87% were seen once. This sample comprised PBMCs, obtained from a patient treated with natalizumab. Every receptor here comes from a woman aged 40-49 years with progressive multifocal leukoencephalopathy.

The gene calls are TRBV30 and TRBJ1-1; possible D gene TRBD1, 5 bases. The germline V gene has CDR1 GTSNPN and CDR2 SVGIG (reference sequence). V dropped 2 bases and J dropped 0 bases, with 10 bases sitting between them. This CDR3 has 14 amino acids. The CDR3 reads CAWSNHRLNTEAFF. The DNA of the CDR3 is TGTGCCTGGAGTAATCACAGGTTGAACACTGAAGCTTTCTTT.

A word on this clone: Within the sample, other DNA sequences also encode this same CDR3. This chain uses TRBV6-5 with TRBJ2-2, with 8 bases lining up with TRBD2. Per germline, CDR1 MNHEY and CDR2 SVGAGI. V lost 5 bases to trimming and J lost 6 bases; unmatched junction nucleotides: 8. CDR3 size: 15 residues. The CDR3, as DNA: TGTGCCAGCAGTGGCGGGGGGCCAAGGGCCGGGGAGCTGTTTTTT. This gives the protein CASSGGGPRAGELFF.

V usage is TRBV11-2 and J usage is TRBJ2-1; 7 nucleotides match TRBD2. The CDR3 covers 14 residues. V trimming: 1 base; J trimming: 5 bases; junction bases outside the gene matches: 2. Per the germline V gene, CDR1 is SGHAT and CDR2 is FQNNGV. The CDR3 reads CASSLASGNNEQFF. CDR3 DNA: TGTGCCAGCAGCTTAGCTAGCGGAAACAATGAGCAGTTCTTC. Variable domain in full (rest from reference TRBV11-2 and TRBJ2-1): EAGVAQSPRYKIIEKRQSVAFWCNPISGHATLYWYQQILGQGPKLLIQFQNNGVVDDSQLPKDRFSAERLKGVDSTLKIQPAKLEDSAVYLCASSLASGNNEQFFGPGTRLTVL.

This sequence joins TRBV11-3 and TRBJ2-7; perhaps TRBD1 as D (6 bases). CDR3 size: 14 residues. The V and J ends lost 6 bases and 4 bases respectively, with 16 bases between them. Germline V gene sequence: CDR1 SGHNT, CDR2 YENEEA. For the CDR3, the DNA is TGTGCCAGCAGATTAAGGGACAAAAATTACGAGCAGTACTTC. It codes for CASRLRDKNYEQYF.

The chain uses TRBV28 and TRBJ1-2; the match to TRBD1 covers 11 bases. J was trimmed by 0 bases and V by 1 base; bases with no gene match: 1. CDR3 size: 16 residues. CDR1 is MDHEN and CDR2 is SYDVKM in the germline V gene. CDR3 amino acids: CASSLSGQGANYGYTF. CDR3 nucleotide sequence: TGTGCCAGCAGTTTATCGGGACAGGGGGCTAACTATGGCTACACCTTC.

V gene TRBV29-1 combines with J gene TRBJ2-1; the match to TRBD2 covers 8 bases. Per the germline V gene, CDR1 is SQVTM and CDR2 is ANQGSEA. Trimming cost V 7 bases and J 5 bases; bases outside gene matches: 7. This CDR3 comprises 13 residues. CDR3 protein: CSGRRGANNEQFF. As DNA, the CDR3 is TGCAGCGGAAGGCGGGGGGCCAACAATGAGCAGTTCTTC.

The rearrangement joins TRBV27 to TRBJ2-2, with 7 positions matching TRBD2. Losses at the gene ends were 8 bases for V and 5 bases for J; bases not matched to a gene: 5. The length of the CDR3 is 13 residues. The V gene's germline CDR1 is MNHEY and CDR2 SMNVEV (reference sequence). CDR3 nucleotides: TGTGCCAGCCGCGAAGCGGGGACCGGGGAGCTGTTTTTT. As protein: CASREAGTGELFF.

V and J are TRBV29-1 and TRBJ1-1; D call uncertain. There are 11 residues in the CDR3. Germline lookup yields CDR1 SQVTM and CDR2 ANQGSEA. The ends were cut back, 4 bases at V and 7 bases at J, with 10 bases in the middle. The CDR3: CSVGFVNEAFF. CDR3 DNA sequence: TGCAGCGTTGGTTTTGTAAATGAAGCTTTCTTT.

The CDR3 here is CAWSQGQGEQYF. CDR3 DNA sequence: TGTGCCTGGAGTCAAGGACAAGGCGAGCAGTACTTC. V gene TRBV30 combines with J gene TRBJ2-7; TRBD1 is a possible D gene (5 bases). This CDR3 contains 12 residues. V was shortened by 2 bases and J by 6 bases, with 11 bases between the two germline ends. Per the germline V gene, CDR1 is GTSNPN and CDR2 is SVGIG (reference sequence).

The genes are TRBV4-1 and TRBJ2-7, with 7 bases aligning to TRBD2. V was pared by 6 bases and J by 7 bases, with 3 bases of the junction left unmatched. Germline lookup yields CDR1 MGHRA and CDR2 YSYEKL. CDR3 length: 11 residues. The CDR3 is CASRYGGEQYF. The CDR3 DNA reads TGCGCCAGCAGATACGGGGGGGAGCAGTACTTC.

This chain joins TRBV18 and TRBJ2-7, with 11 bases that match TRBD1. The CDR3 sequence is 15 residues long. Germline trimming cut 2 bases from V and 5 bases from J; bases unmatched to any gene: 5. Looked up from germline, CDR1 is KGHSH and CDR2 is LQKENI. The CDR3 DNA reads TGTGCCAGCTCACCAGGGACAGGGGGTAGTCACGAGCAGTACTTC. It specifies CASSPGTGGSHEQYF.

J is TRBJ1-1 and V is TRBV9; weak D call: TRBD1 (5 bases). Germline CDR1 reads SGDLS; CDR2 reads YYNGEE. Trimming took off 0 bases at V and 5 bases at J, with 8 bases between the two ends. The CDR3 loop spans 13 amino acids. The DNA for the CDR3 is TGTGCCAGCAGCGTAGGGGCAGGGACTGAAGCTTTCTTT. This gives the protein CASSVGAGTEAFF.

The chain is built from TRBV28 and TRBJ1-5; no definite D call. In germline, CDR1 is MDHEN, CDR2 SYDVKM. The CDR3 extends over 14 amino acids. Trimming stripped 3 bases from V and 6 bases from J, with 12 bases between. The CDR3 region is CASSLDVEGQPQHF. In nucleotides, the CDR3 is TGTGCCAGCAGTTTGGATGTTGAAGGTCAGCCCCAGCATTTT.

V usage is TRBV7-9 and J usage is TRBJ1-1; possibly TRBD1 for D (5 bases). The CDR3 spans 15 residues. V was trimmed by 1 base and J by 0 bases, leaving 9 bases between them. Germline CDR1 reads SEHNR; CDR2 reads FQNEAQ (reference sequence). In DNA, the CDR3 is TGTGCCAGCAGCTTAGGGGGGGTTGTGAACACTGAAGCTTTCTTT. As protein: CASSLGGVVNTEAFF.

The V and J genes are TRBV7-8 and TRBJ1-1; TRBD1 might be the D (5 bases). The germline V gene has CDR1 SGHVS and CDR2 FQNEAQ. The CDR3 extends over 14 amino acids. V gave up 5 bases and J gave up 0 bases, with 10 bases separating them. The CDR3 nucleotides are TGTGCCAGCAGCACCCGACAGTTGAACACTGAAGCTTTCTTT. Protein sequence: CASSTRQLNTEAFF.

The V call is TRBV4-3, the J call TRBJ1-4; no firm D call. Between the trimmed V and J ends, which lost 0 bases and 2 bases, there was a span of 7 bases. Germline CDR1 LGHNA, CDR2 YSLEER. The CDR3 runs 15 residues. As DNA, the CDR3 is TGCGCCAGCAGCCAAGATCCCAGGACTAATGAAAAACTGTTTTTT. Its translation: CASSQDPRTNEKLFF.

CDR3: CSVEGDSLTDTQYF. CDR3 in DNA: TGCAGCGTTGAAGGGGACAGCCTTACAGATACGCAGTATTTT. The chain uses TRBV29-1 and TRBJ2-3, with 7 bases matching TRBD1. The CDR3 is made up of 14 amino acids. Trimming removed 1 base from V and 3 bases from J; junction bases left unmatched: 4. Germline CDR1 reads SQVTM; CDR2 reads ANQGSEA.

The rearrangement joins TRBV27 to TRBJ2-2; D uncertain. The CDR3 has 15 residues. Per the germline V gene, CDR1 is MNHEY and CDR2 is SMNVEV (reference sequence). V gave up 5 bases and J gave up 7 bases, with 17 bases separating them. The DNA of the CDR3 is TGTGCCAGCAGTCCTTTGTGGGCTAGGAACGGGGAGCTGTTTTTT. This sequence encodes CASSPLWARNGELFF.

V is TRBV28 and J is TRBJ2-7; 12 bases agree with TRBD2. Unmatched junction bases numbered 5, after V lost 2 bases and J lost 6 bases. Germline CDR1 and CDR2: MDHEN and SYDVKM. This CDR3 is 15 amino acids long. CDR3 residues: CASSLPSGRASEQYF. The CDR3 nucleotides read TGTGCCAGCAGTTTACCTAGCGGGAGGGCCTCCGAGCAGTACTTC.

This chain uses TRBV7-2 with TRBJ2-2, with D perhaps assigned TRBD1 or TRBD2 (5 bases each). The CDR3 is 14 amino acids. Germline assignment: CDR1 SGHTA and CDR2 FQGNSA. Trimming cost V 0 bases and J 4 bases, with 6 bases left between them. CDR3 sequence (DNA): TGTGCCAGCAGCTTAGCGGGGGTCACCGGGGAGCTGTTTTTT. As protein: CASSLAGVTGELFF.

The chain uses TRBV4-2 and TRBJ2-1; possible D gene TRBD2, 6 bases. There are 17 residues in the CDR3. Germline V CDR1 and CDR2: LGHNA, YNFKEQ. V lost 3 bases and J lost 0, with 15 bases in between. CDR3 coding DNA: TGTGCCAGCAGCCAGCTGAGCGGGTTGAACTCCTACAATGAGCAGTTCTTC. Protein: CASSQLSGLNSYNEQFF.

The chain has TRBV7-2 and TRBJ2-1; 8 positions agree with TRBD2. The trim removed 5 bases at V and 5 bases at J, leaving 11 bases unmatched. CDR3 length equals 16 residues. CDR1 and CDR2 (germline): SGHTA, FQGNSA. The chain's CDR3 is CASSPQSGRFDNEQFF. The CDR3 DNA sequence: TGTGCCAGCAGCCCCCAAAGCGGGAGATTCGACAATGAGCAGTTCTTC.

V gene TRBV5-5 combines with J gene TRBJ1-2; perhaps TRBD1 as D (5 bases). This CDR3 spans 15 amino acids. V was clipped by 2 bases and J by 3 bases, with 14 bases between them. CDR1 and CDR2 from the germline V gene are SGHKS and YYEKEE (reference sequence). Here the CDR3 reads CASSFGTPRDYGYTF. CDR3 in DNA: TGTGCCAGCAGCTTTGGGACCCCCCGGGACTATGGCTACACCTTC.

The V call is TRBV6-1, the J call TRBJ1-1; D is possibly TRBD1 (6 bases). CDR3 size: 15 residues. From germline, CDR1 is MNHNS and CDR2 SASEGT. V was cut by 6 bases and J by 4 bases, with 18 bases left in between. CDR3 sequence reads: CASSRTQGRATEAFF. CDR3 nucleotides: TGTGCCAGCAGCCGTACACAGGGTAGGGCCACTGAAGCTTTCTTT.

The gene calls are TRBV4-3 and TRBJ2-2; 8 bases agree with TRBD1. This CDR3 spans 18 amino acids. Germline values: CDR1 LGHNA, CDR2 YSLEER. Germline trimming cut 1 base from V and 10 bases from J; bases unmatched to any gene: 17. This chain's CDR3 is CASSQVEGDRLFPEELFF. CDR3 sequence (DNA): TGCGCCAGCAGCCAAGTAGAAGGGGACAGGCTCTTCCCGGAGGAGCTGTTTTTT.

The V gene is TRBV7-2, the J gene TRBJ2-7; 10 positions agree with TRBD2. Germline V gene lookup returns CDR1 SGHTA and CDR2 FQGNSA. The CDR3 extends over 15 amino acids. V lost 5 bases, J lost 2 bases, and 6 bases stayed unmatched. The CDR3 here is CASSPWTSGPYEQYF. The CDR3 DNA reads as TGTGCCAGCAGCCCCTGGACTAGCGGCCCCTACGAGCAGTACTTC.

The rearrangement joins TRBV5-8 to TRBJ2-7, with 9 nucleotides matching TRBD1. Germline CDR1 reads SGHTS; CDR2 reads YDEGEE. Germline trimming cut 10 bases from V and 2 bases from J; bases unmatched to any gene: 7. The CDR3 is 13 residues long. In DNA, the CDR3 is TGTGCCGGCCTCCGGGACAGGGCCTACGAGCAGTACTTC. It specifies CAGLRDRAYEQYF.

The J gene is TRBJ1-5, the V gene TRBV30; the D is unclear. Germline CDR1 and CDR2: GTSNPN and SVGIG (reference sequence). This CDR3 spans 15 amino acids. Trimming left V 2 bases short and J 0 bases short, with 11 bases between. The CDR3 nucleotides are TGTGCCTGGAGTTACGGCGGATATAGCAATCAGCCCCAGCATTTT. Protein product: CAWSYGGYSNQPQHF.

The rearrangement joins TRBV7-2 to TRBJ2-3; D might be TRBD2 (6 bases). The germline gives CDR1 SGHTA, CDR2 FQGNSA. Deletions cut 1 base from V and 2 bases from J, with 16 bases between. The CDR3 has 17 residues. CDR3 DNA: TGTGCCAGCAGCTTAGGGTACGGGGAGGATCCCACAGATACGCAGTATTTT. Translation: CASSLGYGEDPTDTQYF.

The chain carries TRBV6-5 and TRBJ1-2; 7 nucleotides agree with TRBD1. Germline V CDR1 and CDR2: MNHEY, SVGAGI. V gave up 2 bases and J gave up 6 bases; unmatched junction bases: 3. The CDR3 is 13 amino acids. The CDR3 loop reads CASSYGQGDGYTF. CDR3 sequence (DNA): TGTGCCAGCAGTTACGGTCAGGGGGATGGCTACACCTTC.

The gene calls are TRBV5-5 and TRBJ1-5; possible D gene TRBD1, 6 bases. CDR1 and CDR2 from the germline V gene are SGHKS and YYEKEE (reference sequence). CDR3 length: 15 amino acids. The V gene lost 4 bases and the J gene lost 0 bases, with 11 bases spanning the gap. In DNA, the CDR3 is TGTGCCAGCAGCCCGCAGGGGTTTAGCAATCAGCCCCAGCATTTT. It codes for CASSPQGFSNQPQHF.

The CDR3 bases are TGTGCCAGCAGTTACTCGAAGGGGGCCGGCTACACCTTC. It encodes CASSYSKGAGYTF. The chain couples TRBV6-5 to TRBJ1-2; TRBD1 agrees at 7 bases. After removal of 0 bases from V and 8 bases from J, the junction contained 3 bases not matched to a gene. CDR1 and CDR2 from the germline V gene are MNHEY and SVGAGI. The CDR3 is made up of 13 amino acids.